Described below is a single TCR beta chain sequence and its context. The antigen is undetermined. This sample stems from a study of cytomegalovirus exposure and HLA in healthy donors. Germline CDR1 MGHRA, CDR2 YSYEKL. The CDR3 sequence is 16 residues long. The junction had 2 bases not matched to a gene; V was cut back by 1 base and J by 6 bases. Study results and caveats: Reportedly, HLA-A and HLA-B alleles of most subjects were accurately predicted from TCR beta.

Primers included in the PCR were 60 Vbeta and 13 Jbeta primers. The method was immunoSEQ multiplex PCR; TCRdb's version includes in-frame clones alone and lacks a portion of them. There are over 150,000 clones in the sample; approximately 82% occur only once, and more than 4% lies in the top ten. The chain recombines TRBV4-1 with TRBJ2-2; TRBD2 agrees at 13 bases. The sequenced sample was PBMCs. This TCR derives from a male donor in good health and CMV-seronegative. The CDR3 here is CASSQALAGGSGELFF. The CDR3 DNA is TGCGCCAGCAGCCAAGCACTAGCGGGAGGGTCCGGGGAGCTGTTTTTT.